The present TCR beta chain was sequenced within a study of identical twins. J gave up 3 bases and V 4 bases, and 4 bases lay outside the gene matches. CDR1 LGHNA and CDR2 YNFKEQ come from the germline V gene. The CDR3 has 15 amino acids. All donors comprised healthy Caucasians. Each CDR3 protein is one row after TCRdb ran MiXCR on the 5' RACE reads. Of 350,000 to 450,000 distinct CDR3 sequences detected, approximately 18% appear once; the ten largest clones hold around 12%. The source is a middle-aged man in good health. The rearrangement uses TRBV4-2 and TRBJ2-3; 10 nucleotides match TRBD1. The sample taken for sequencing was naive T cells sorted from blood. The CDR3 coding sequence is TGTGCCAGCAGCCCGCGGGACAGGGGAACAGATACGCAGTATTTT. It is translated as CASSPRDRGTDTQYF.